This TCR beta chain was found in a study of blood T cell repertoires in COVID-19. Looking at the study overall: Spain, Italy and the United States supplied samples that represented acute and convalescent COVID-19. Sources were T cells, B-cell-depleted T cells, or PBMCs; the material itself was cDNA or gDNA.

V lost 5 bases to trimming and J lost 6 bases, with 17 bases between them. CDR1 is SEHNR, CDR2 FQNEAQ, per germline (reference sequence). The CDR3 is 14 residues long. The authors' processing: Using reference gene primer amplification, nucleated cell counts were estimated. The repertoire was sequenced with immunoSEQ multiplex PCR; TCRdb's copy has only in-frame clones and lacks some. Clone size and V and J calls were adopted from that table, with D and trimming inferred from the DNA. This sample has roughly 120,000 clones, with 80% to 90% found just once. This TCR was recovered from a man in his sixties or seventies with active or convalescent COVID-19. What was sequenced was peripheral blood. This chain links TRBV7-9 with TRBJ2-7, with D perhaps TRBD1 (5 bases). The CDR3 loop is CASSVRRDGGEQYF. CDR3 bases: TGTGCCAGCAGCGTCCGCAGGGATGGCGGCGAGCAGTACTTC. The whole variable domain, remainder taken from reference TRBV7-9 and TRBJ2-7, is DTGVSQNPRHKITKRGQNVTFRCDPISEHNRLYWYRQTLGQGPEFLTYFQNEAQLEKSRLLSDRFSAERPKGSFSTLEIQRTEQGDSAMYLCASSVRRDGGEQYFGPGTRLTVT.